This TCR beta chain was recovered during a study of OX40 agonist ivuxolimab in advanced cancers. Looking at the study overall: Patients took ivuxolimab, an agonistic anti-OX40 (CD134) antibody.

On this clone: The target antigen is unknown.

From germline, CDR1 is MDHEN and CDR2 SYDVKM. V gave up 7 bases and J gave up 10 bases; unmatched junction bases: 24. This CDR3 region has 18 residues. Assay used: immunoSEQ multiplex PCR; TCRdb lists only in-frame clones, some missing. The data contain approximately 89,000 clones, 70% to 90% of them singletons. Study-level points and caveats: With doses of 0.1 to 3.0 mg/kg, CD4+ and CD8+ blood T cells had undergone clonal expansion by week 6. More expanded clones were found, on average, in CD8+ than in CD4+ T cells.

This chain uses TRBV28 with TRBJ2-1; 8 nucleotides match TRBD1. The receptor's source is an adult with an advanced solid tumor such as melanoma, head and neck, liver or kidney cancer. The sample was CD4+ or CD8+ T cells sorted from blood, taken in a trial of the OX40 agonist ivuxolimab. The CDR3 bases are TGTGCCAGCACATCGGCGTGGCAAGGACAGGGCCCCCTCGGGGAGCAGTTCTTC. Translated, it gives CASTSAWQGQGPLGEQFF.